This T cell receptor (beta chain) was identified during a study of beta chain features in type 1 diabetes. Findings and limits, study-wide: An over-representation of cells with high TCR expression could result from cDNA sequencing. A potential influence of HLA type upon TCRB rearrangement remained unresolved herein.

As for this clone: Its antigen remains unknown.

Germline V gives CDR1 LGHNA, CDR2 YSLEER. V dropped 4 bases and J dropped 0; count of bases not matched to a gene: 15. CDR3 length equals 20 residues. All of the sorted populations showed purity greater than 95%. TCRB transcripts that were expressed got sequenced, as all of the isolated RNA had been reverse transcribed. Sequenced by immunoSEQ multiplex PCR; TCRdb stores in-frame clones only, minus some. Of about 260,000 clones in the sample, approximately 70% were seen once. Sequences were obtained from naive CD4+ T cells from blood. The gene calls are TRBV4-3 and TRBJ2-6; 7 nucleotides align to TRBD1. The sequence came from a young man in good health. The CDR3 loop is CASSPKLQGLSSSGANVLTF. CDR3 sequence (DNA): TGCGCCAGCAGCCCTAAATTACAGGGGCTATCTAGCTCTGGGGCCAACGTCCTGACTTTC.